The text below deals with one T cell receptor (beta chain). No antigen is known for it. This sample is drawn from a study of CD8 T cells in ankylosing spondylitis. Study-level findings and limits: In the blood and synovial fluid of reactive arthritis, some motif variants had been previously reported. Peripheral blood held disease-linked clones only at relatively low frequency, and these were CD8+.

V gave up 1 base and J gave up 5 bases, with 5 bases separating them. Germline V lookup: CDR1 SGHVS, CDR2 FNYEAQ. The CDR3 runs 12 residues. Each TCR beta library was made by quantitative 5'-RACE that incorporated molecular barcodes. TCRdb fed the 5' RACE reads into MiXCR, producing one record per CDR3 protein. The repertoire has 150,000 to 200,000 distinct CDR3 sequences, around a sixth of them found once; the top ten carry around 4.1%. This sequence was found in a male donor aged 5 to 29 with ankylosing spondylitis or in good health (not recorded which). The rearrangement links TRBV7-6 to TRBJ2-5, with D possibly being TRBD2 (5 bases). Material for sequencing was blood, either unsorted or a sorted T cell fraction (not recorded which). The CDR3 loop reads CASSLVAETQYF. In DNA form, the CDR3 reads TGTGCCAGCAGCTTAGTAGCGGAGACCCAGTACTTC.